One sample yielded the 4 T cell receptor beta chains listed below, sequenced in a study of blood T cells in healthy people across ages. A J-beta primer mix and a sample-barcoded 5' primer were used in a second PCR of about 7 to 12 cycles. TCRdb used MiXCR to reprocess the 5' RACE reads, holding one entry per CDR3 protein. The sample has roughly 570,000 distinct CDR3 sequences, 25% to 30% seen once. The sequencing sample was made of blood. These TCRs come from a woman aged 70-85 years in good health.

This clonotype was recorded a few times. The chain joins TRBV19 to TRBJ1-3; D gene unclear. Per the germline V gene, CDR1 is LNHDA and CDR2 is SQIVND (reference sequence). Trimming pared 6 bases from V and 2 bases from J, leaving 5 bases between. The CDR3 spans 12 residues. CDR3 region: CASRPPGNTIYF. The CDR3 nucleotides are TGTGCCAGTAGGCCCCCTGGAAACACCATATATTTT.

Regarding this clonotype: This may come from a read error, since a much larger clone is one base off. Without the conserved terminal phenylalanine or tryptophan, this CDR3 likely stems from a read error. The chain carries TRBV12-3 or TRBV12-4 and TRBJ2-1; D is possibly TRBD1 (7 bases). The J call may not be correct, given that the DNA end is closer to TRBJ2-5. The CDR3 contains 16 residues. The CDR3 is CASSSNRGGMKETQYL. In DNA, the CDR3 is TGTGCCAGCAGTTCCAACAGGGGAGGCATGAAAGAGACCCAGTACCTC.

The genes are TRBV6-2 or TRBV6-3 and TRBJ2-4; 9 bases align to TRBD1. The germline gives CDR1 MNHEY, CDR2 SVGEGT. CDR3 length: 14 amino acids. The V segment lost 6 bases and the J segment 8 bases; nucleotides outside the gene matches: 8. The CDR3 loop reads CASRDRGRMDIQYF. Here the CDR3 DNA reads TGTGCCAGCAGGGACAGGGGCAGAATGGACATTCAGTACTTC.

The chain carries TRBV20-1 and TRBJ1-5; 11 nucleotides agree with TRBD1. With V trimmed by 6 bases and J by 6 bases, 7 bases remained unmatched. Germline CDR1 DFQATT, CDR2 SNEGSKA (reference sequence). This CDR3 has 14 amino acids. The CDR3 coding sequence is TGCAGTGCCTCGGACAGGGGGCTTGGTCAGCCCCAGCATTTT. This codes for CSASDRGLGQPQHF.